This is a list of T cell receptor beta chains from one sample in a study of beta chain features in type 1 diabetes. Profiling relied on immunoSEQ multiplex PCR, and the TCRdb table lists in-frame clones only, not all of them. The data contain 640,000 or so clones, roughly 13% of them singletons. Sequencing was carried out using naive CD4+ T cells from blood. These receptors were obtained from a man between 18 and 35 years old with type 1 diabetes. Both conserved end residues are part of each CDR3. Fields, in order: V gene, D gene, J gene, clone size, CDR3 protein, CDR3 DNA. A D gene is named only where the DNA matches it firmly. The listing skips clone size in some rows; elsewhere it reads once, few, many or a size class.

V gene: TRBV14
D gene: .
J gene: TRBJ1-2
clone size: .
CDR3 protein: CASSQDRQPQRGTF
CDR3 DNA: TGTGCCAGCAGCCAAGATCGACAGCCTCAAAGGGGCACCTTC

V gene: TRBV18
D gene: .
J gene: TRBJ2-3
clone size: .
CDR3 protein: CASSPPTDTDTQYF
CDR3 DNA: TGTGCCAGCTCACCACCGACAGACACAGATACGCAGTATTTT

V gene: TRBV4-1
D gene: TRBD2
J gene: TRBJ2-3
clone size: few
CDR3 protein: CASSQADGGVVGTDTQYF
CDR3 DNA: TGCGCCAGCAGCCAAGCCGATGGGGGGGTTGTCGGCACAGATACGCAGTATTTT

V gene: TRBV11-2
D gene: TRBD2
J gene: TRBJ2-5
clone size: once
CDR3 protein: CASGIGRETQYF
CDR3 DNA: TGTGCCAGCGGGATCGGGAGGGAGACCCAGTACTTC

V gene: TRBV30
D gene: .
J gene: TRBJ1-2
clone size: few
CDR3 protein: CAWATSDVKAPF
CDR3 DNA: TGTGCCTGGGCTACCTCCGACGTGAAGGCCCCCTTC

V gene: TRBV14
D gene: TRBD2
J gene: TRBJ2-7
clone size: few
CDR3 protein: CASSQGGTSGNYEQYF
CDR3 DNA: TGTGCCAGCAGTCAAGGGGGGACTAGCGGCAACTACGAGCAGTACTTC

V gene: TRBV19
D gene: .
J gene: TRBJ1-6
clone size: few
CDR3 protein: CASSERRDGGSPLHF
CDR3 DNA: TGTGCCAGTAGTGAACGCAGGGACGGCGGTTCACCCCTCCACTTT

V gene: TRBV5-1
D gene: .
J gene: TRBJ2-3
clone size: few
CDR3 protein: CASSRTLPQQGREKQYF
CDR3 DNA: TGCGCCAGCAGCCGAACTTTACCTCAACAGGGGCGGGAGAAGCAGTATTTT

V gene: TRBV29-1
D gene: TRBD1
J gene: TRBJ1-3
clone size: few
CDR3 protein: CSVDITGGGGNTIYF
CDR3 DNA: TGCAGCGTTGACATAACAGGGGGCGGTGGAAACACCATATATTTT

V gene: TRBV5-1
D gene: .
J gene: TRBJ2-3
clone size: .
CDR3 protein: CASARRDTDTQYF
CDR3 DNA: TGCGCCAGCGCTCGACGGGACACAGATACGCAGTATTTT

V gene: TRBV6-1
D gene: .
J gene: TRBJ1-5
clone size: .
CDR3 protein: CASTQGGNQPQHF
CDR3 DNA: TGTGCCAGCACCCAGGGTGGCAATCAGCCCCAGCATTTT

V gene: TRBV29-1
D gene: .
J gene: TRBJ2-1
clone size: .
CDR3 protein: CSVENSQPYNEQFF
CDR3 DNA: TGCAGCGTTGAGAATAGCCAGCCCTACAATGAGCAGTTCTTC

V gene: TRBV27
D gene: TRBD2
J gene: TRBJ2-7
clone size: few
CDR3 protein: CASARGVDYEQYF
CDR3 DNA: TGTGCCAGCGCGCGGGGGGTGGACTACGAGCAGTACTTC

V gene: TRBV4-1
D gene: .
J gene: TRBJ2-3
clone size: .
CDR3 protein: CASSLQGTSTDTQYF
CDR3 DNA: TGCGCCAGCAGCCTCCAGGGGACTAGCACAGATACGCAGTATTTT

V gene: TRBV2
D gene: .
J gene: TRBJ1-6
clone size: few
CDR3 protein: CASTVGDSPLHF
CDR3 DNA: TGTGCCAGCACGGTCGGGGATTCACCCCTCCACTTT

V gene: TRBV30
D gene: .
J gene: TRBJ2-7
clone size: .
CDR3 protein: CAWRTPQGRYEQYF
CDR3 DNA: TGTGCCTGGAGGACCCCGCAGGGGAGGTACGAGCAGTACTTC

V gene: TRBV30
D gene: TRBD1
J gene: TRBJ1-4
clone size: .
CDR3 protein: CAWTRTGANEKLFF
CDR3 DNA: TGTGCCTGGACCCGGACAGGGGCTAATGAAAAACTGTTTTTT

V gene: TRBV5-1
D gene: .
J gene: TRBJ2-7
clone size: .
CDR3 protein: CASSWSTGYEQYF
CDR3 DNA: TGCGCCAGCAGCTGGAGCACAGGTTACGAGCAGTACTTC

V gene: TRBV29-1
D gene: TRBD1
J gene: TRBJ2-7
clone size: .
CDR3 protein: CSVSGQGETYEQYF
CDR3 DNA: TGCAGCGTTTCCGGACAGGGGGAGACCTACGAGCAGTACTTC

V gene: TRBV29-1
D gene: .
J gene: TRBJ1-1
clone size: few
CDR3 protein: CSAIKPGQTSMNTEAFF
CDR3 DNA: TGCAGCGCTATCAAACCGGGACAAACTTCAATGAACACTGAAGCTTTCTTT

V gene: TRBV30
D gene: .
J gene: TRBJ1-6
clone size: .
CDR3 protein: CAWSWEWSNSPLHF
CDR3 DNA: TGTGCCTGGAGTTGGGAGTGGAGTAATTCACCCCTCCACTTT

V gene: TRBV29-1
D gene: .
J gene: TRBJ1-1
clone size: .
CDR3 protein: CSVEDGGLTAFF
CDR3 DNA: TGCAGCGTTGAAGATGGGGGTCTCACAGCTTTCTTT

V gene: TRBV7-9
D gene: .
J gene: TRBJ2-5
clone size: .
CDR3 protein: CASSLTGFVETQYF
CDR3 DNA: TGTGCCAGCAGTCTAACGGGGTTTGTAGAGACCCAGTACTTC

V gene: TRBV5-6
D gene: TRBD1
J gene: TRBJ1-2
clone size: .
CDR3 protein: CASSSFAGGFGYTF
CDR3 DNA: TGTGCCAGCAGCTCCTTTGCAGGGGGCTTTGGCTACACCTTC